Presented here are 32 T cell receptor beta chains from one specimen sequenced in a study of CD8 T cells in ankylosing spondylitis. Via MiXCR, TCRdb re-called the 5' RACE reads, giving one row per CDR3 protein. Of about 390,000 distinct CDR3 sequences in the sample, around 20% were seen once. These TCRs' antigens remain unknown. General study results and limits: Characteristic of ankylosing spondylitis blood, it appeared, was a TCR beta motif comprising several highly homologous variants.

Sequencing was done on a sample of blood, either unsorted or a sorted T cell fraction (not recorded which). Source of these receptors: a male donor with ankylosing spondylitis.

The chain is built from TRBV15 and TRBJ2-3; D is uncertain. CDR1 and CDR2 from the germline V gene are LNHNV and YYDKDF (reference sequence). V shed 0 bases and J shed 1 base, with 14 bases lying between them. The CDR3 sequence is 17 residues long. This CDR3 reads CATSRDIGLDGTDTQYF. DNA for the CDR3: TGTGCCACCAGCAGAGATATCGGTTTGGATGGCACAGATACGCAGTATTTT.

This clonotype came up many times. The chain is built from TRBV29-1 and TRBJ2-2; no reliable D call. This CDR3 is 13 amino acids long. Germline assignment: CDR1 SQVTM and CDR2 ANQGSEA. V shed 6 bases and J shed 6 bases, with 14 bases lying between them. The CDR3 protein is CSVTTLAPGELFF. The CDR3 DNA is TGCAGCGTAACTACTCTCGCCCCCGGGGAGCTGTTTTTT.

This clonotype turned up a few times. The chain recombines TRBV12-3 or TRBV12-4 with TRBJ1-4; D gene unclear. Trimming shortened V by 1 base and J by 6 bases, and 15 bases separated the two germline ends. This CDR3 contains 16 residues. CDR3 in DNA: TGTGCCAGCAGTTTAGACCCCCCTCAAACAGATGAAAAACTGTTTTTT. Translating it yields CASSLDPPQTDEKLFF.

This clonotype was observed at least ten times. The CDR3 is CASSERAGNQPQHF. CDR3 in DNA: TGCGCCAGCAGTGAGAGGGCAGGCAATCAGCCCCAGCATTTT. The chain has TRBV10-2 and TRBJ1-5; no definite D call. The length of the CDR3 is 14 residues. Germline V gene lookup returns CDR1 WSHSY and CDR2 SAAADI. V lost 2 bases and J 2 bases, leaving 7 bases between the germline ends.

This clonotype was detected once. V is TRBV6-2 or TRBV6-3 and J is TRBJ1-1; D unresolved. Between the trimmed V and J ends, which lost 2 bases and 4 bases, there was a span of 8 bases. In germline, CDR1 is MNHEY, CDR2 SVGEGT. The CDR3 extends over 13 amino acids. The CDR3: CASSYMLGTEAFF. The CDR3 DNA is TGTGCCAGCAGTTACATGCTGGGCACTGAAGCTTTCTTT.

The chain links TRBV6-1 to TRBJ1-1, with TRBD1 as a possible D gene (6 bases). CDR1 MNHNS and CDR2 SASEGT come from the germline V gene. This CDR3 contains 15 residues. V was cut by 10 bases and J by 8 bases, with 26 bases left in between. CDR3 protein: CAITGGGTLGFEAFF. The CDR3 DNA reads TGTGCCATAACGGGGGGCGGTACCTTGGGCTTCGAAGCTTTCTTT.

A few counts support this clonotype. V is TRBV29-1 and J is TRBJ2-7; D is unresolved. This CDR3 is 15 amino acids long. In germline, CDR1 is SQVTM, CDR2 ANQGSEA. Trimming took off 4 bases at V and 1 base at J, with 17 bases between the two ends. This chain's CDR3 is CSVGFGTTLSYEQYF. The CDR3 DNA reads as TGCAGCGTTGGGTTTGGTACCACCCTTTCCTACGAGCAGTACTTC.

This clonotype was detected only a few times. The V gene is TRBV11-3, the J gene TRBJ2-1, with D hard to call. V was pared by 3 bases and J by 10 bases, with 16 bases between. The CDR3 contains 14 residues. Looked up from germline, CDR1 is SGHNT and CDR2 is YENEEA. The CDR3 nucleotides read TGTGCCAGCAGCTTTCGGGTCTCCAATCGAGAGCAGTTCTTC. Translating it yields CASSFRVSNREQFF. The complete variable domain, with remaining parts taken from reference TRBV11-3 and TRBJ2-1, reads EAGVVQSPRYKIIEKKQPVAFWCNPISGHNTLYWYLQNLGQGPELLIRYENEEAVDDSQLPKDRFSAERLKGVDSTLKIQPAELGDSAVYLCASSFRVSNREQFFGPGTRLTVL.

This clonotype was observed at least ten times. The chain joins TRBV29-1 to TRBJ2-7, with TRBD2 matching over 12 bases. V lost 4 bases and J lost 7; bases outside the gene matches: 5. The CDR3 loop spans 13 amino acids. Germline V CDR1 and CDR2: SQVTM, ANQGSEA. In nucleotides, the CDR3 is TGCAGCGTTGGGACTAGCGGGGAGAGTGAGCAGTACTTC. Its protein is CSVGTSGESEQYF.

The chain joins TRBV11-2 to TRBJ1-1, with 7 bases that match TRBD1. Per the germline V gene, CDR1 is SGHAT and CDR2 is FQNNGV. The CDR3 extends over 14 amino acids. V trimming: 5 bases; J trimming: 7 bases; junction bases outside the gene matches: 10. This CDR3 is CASSIPRGDVEAFF. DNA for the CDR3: TGTGCCAGCAGCATACCCAGGGGGGACGTTGAAGCTTTCTTT.

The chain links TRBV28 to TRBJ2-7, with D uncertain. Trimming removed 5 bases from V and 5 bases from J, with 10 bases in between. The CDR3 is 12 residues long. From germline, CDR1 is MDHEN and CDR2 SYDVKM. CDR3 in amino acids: CASSLLFHEQYF. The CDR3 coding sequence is TGTGCCAGCAGTCTTCTATTCCACGAGCAGTACTTC. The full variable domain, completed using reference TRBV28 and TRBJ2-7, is DVKVTQSSRYLVKRTGEKVFLECVQDMDHENMFWYRQDPGLGLRLIYFSYDVKMKEKGDIPEGYSVSREKKERFSLILESASTNQTSMYLCASSLLFHEQYFGPGTRLTVT.

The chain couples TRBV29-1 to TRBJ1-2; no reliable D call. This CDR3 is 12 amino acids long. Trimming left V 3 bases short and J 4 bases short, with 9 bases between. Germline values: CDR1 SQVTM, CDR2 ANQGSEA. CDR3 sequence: CSVEIRSYGYTF. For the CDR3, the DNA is TGCAGCGTTGAGATTAGGAGCTATGGCTACACCTTC.

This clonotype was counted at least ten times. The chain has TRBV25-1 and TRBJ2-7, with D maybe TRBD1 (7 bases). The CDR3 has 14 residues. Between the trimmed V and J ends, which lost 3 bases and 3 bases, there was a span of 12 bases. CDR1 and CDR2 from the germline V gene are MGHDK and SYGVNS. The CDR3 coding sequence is TGTGCCAGCAGTGAGGCAGGGGGGATCTACGAGCAGTACTTC. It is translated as CASSEAGGIYEQYF.

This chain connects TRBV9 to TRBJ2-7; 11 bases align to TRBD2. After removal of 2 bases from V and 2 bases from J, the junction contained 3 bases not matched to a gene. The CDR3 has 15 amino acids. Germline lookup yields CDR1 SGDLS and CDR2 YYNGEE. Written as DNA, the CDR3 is TGTGCCAGCAGCGTTGCGACTAGCGGGACCTACGAGCAGTACTTC. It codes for CASSVATSGTYEQYF.

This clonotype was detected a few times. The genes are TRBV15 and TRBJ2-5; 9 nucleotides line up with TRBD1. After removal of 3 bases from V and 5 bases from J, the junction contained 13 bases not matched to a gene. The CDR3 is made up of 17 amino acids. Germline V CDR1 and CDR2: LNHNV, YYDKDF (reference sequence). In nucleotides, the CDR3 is TGTGCCACCAGCAGGGCCCTACAGGGGGCGTTCTGGGAGACCCAGTACTTC. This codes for CATSRALQGAFWETQYF.

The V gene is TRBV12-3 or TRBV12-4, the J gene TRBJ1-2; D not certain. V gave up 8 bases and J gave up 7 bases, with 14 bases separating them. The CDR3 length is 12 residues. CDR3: CASHRSSRGYTF. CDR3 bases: TGTGCCAGCCATAGATCCTCCCGTGGCTACACCTTC.

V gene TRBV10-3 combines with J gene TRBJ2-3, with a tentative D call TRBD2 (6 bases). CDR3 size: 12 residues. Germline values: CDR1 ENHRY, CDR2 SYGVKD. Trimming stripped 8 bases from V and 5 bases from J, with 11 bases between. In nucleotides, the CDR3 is TGTGCCATCTCACTAGCCGAAGATACGCAGTATTTT. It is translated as CAISLAEDTQYF.

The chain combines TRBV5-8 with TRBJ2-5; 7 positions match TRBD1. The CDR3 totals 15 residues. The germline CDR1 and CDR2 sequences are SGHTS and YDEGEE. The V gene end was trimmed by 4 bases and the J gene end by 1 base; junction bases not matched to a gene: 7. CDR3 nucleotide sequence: TGTGCCAGCAGCGATGGGACAGCCCCCCAAGAGACCCAGTACTTC. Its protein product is CASSDGTAPQETQYF. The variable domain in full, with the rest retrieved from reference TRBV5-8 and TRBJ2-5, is EAGVTQSPTHLIKTRGQQATLRCSPISGHTSVYWYQQALGLGLQFLLWYDEGEERNRGNFPPRFSGRQFPNYSSELNVNALELEDSALYLCASSDGTAPQETQYFGPGTRLLVL.

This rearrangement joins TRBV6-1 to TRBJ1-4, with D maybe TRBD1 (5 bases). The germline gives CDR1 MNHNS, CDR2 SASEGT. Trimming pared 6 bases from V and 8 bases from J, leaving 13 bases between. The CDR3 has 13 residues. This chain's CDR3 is CASSGTSREKLFF. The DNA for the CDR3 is TGTGCCAGCAGCGGGACGTCCCGCGAAAAACTGTTTTTT.

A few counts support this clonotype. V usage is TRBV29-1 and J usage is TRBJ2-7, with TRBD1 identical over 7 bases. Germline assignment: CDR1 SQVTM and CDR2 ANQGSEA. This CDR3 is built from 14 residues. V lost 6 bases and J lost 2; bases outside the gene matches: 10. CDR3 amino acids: CSVAFGQVAYEQYF. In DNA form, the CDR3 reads TGCAGCGTCGCATTTGGACAGGTAGCCTACGAGCAGTACTTC.

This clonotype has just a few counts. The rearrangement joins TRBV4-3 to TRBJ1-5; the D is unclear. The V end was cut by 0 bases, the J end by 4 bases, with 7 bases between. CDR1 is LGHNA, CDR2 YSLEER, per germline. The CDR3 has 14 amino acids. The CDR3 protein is CASSQDLENQPQHF. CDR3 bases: TGCGCCAGCAGCCAAGACCTGGAAAATCAGCCCCAGCATTTT.

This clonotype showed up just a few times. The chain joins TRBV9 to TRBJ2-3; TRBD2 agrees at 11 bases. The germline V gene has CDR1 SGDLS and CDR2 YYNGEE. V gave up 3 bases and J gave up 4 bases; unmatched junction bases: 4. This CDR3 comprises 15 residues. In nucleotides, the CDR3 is TGTGCCAGCAGCGCCACTAGCGGGAGCTCAGATACGCAGTATTTT. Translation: CASSATSGSSDTQYF.

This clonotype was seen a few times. The CDR3 here is CSAHKVLAGETQYF. CDR3 in DNA: TGCAGTGCGCACAAAGTACTAGCGGGAGAGACCCAGTACTTC. This rearrangement joins TRBV20-1 to TRBJ2-5; 9 bases align to TRBD2. Trimming cost V 6 bases and J 4 bases; bases outside gene matches: 9. CDR3 size: 14 residues. Germline V lookup: CDR1 DFQATT, CDR2 SNEGSKA (reference sequence).

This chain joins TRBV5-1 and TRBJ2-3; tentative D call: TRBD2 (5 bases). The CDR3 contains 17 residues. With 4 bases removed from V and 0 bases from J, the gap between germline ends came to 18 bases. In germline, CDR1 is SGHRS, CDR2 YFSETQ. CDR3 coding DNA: TGCGCCAGCAGCCCCCTGGTGGCGGAGGCTAGCACAGATACGCAGTATTTT. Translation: CASSPLVAEASTDTQYF.

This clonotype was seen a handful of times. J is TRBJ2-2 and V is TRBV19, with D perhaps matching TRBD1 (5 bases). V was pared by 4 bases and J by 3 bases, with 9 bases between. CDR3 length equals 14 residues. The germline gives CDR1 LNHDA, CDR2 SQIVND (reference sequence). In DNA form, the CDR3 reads TGTGCCAGTAGTACCACAGGTTACACCGGGGAGCTGTTTTTT. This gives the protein CASSTTGYTGELFF.

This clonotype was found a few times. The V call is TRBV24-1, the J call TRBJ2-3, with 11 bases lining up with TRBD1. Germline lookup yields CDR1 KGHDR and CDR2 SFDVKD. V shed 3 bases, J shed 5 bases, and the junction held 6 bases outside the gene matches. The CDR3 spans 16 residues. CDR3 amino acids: CATSDTGTGGKDTQYF. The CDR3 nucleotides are TGTGCCACCAGTGATACCGGGACAGGGGGAAAAGATACGCAGTATTTT.

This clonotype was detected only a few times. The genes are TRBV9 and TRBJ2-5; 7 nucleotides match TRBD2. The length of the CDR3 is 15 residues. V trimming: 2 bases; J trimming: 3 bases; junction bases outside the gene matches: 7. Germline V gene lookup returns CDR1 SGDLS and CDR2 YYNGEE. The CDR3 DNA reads TGTGCCAGCAGCGTCGGACTAGGGAGAGAAGAGACCCAGTACTTC. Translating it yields CASSVGLGREETQYF.

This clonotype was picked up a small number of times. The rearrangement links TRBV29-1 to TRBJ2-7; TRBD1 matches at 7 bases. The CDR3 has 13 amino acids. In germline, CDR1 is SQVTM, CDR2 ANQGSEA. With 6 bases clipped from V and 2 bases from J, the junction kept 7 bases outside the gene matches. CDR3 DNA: TGCAGCGTCGCCGTGACAGGGACCTACGAGCAGTACTTC. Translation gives CSVAVTGTYEQYF.

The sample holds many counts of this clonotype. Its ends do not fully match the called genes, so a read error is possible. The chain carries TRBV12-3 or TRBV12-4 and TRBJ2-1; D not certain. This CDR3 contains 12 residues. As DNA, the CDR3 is TGTGCCAGCAGCCGTCCCTATAATGAGCAGTTCTTC. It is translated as CASSRPYNEQFF.

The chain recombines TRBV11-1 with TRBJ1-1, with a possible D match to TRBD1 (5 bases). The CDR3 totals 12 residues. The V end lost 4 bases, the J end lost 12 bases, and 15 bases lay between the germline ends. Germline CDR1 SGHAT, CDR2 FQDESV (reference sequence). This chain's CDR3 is CASSSRGLVSFF. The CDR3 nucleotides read TGTGCCAGCAGCTCAAGGGGCCTAGTGTCTTTCTTT.

The CDR3 is CASSSGRTNEQYF. Written as DNA, the CDR3 is TGCGCCAGCAGCTCCGGCAGGACGAACGAGCAGTACTTC. This chain connects TRBV5-1 to TRBJ2-7; D unresolved. Trimming shortened V by 3 bases and J by 5 bases, and 12 bases separated the two germline ends. The CDR3 sequence is 13 residues long. Germline V lookup: CDR1 SGHRS, CDR2 YFSETQ. Supplemented by reference TRBV5-1 and TRBJ2-7, the full variable domain reads KAGVTQTPRYLIKTRGQQVTLSCSPISGHRSVSWYQQTPGQGLQFLFEYFSETQRNKGNFPGRFSGRQFSNSRSEMNVSTLELGDSALYLCASSSGRTNEQYFGPGTRLTVT.

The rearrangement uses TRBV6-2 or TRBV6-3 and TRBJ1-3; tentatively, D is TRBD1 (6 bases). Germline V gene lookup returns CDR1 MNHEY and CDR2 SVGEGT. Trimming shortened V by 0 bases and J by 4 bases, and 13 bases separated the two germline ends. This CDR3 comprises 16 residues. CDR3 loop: CASSYSGGHGGNTIYF. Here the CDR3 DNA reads TGTGCCAGCAGTTACTCTGGGGGACACGGCGGAAACACCATATATTTT.